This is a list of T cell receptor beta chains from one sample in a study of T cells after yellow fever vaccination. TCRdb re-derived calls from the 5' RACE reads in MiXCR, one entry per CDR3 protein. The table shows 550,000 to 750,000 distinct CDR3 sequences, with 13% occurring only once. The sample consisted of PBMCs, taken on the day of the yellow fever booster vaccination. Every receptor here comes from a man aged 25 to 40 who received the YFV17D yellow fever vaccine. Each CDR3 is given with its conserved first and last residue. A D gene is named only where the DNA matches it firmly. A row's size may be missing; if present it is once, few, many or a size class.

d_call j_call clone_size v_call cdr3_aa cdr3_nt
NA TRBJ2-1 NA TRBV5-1 CASSFGDTYNEQFF TGCGCCAGCAGCTTTGGAGATACATACAATGAGCAGTTCTTC
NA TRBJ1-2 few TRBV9 CASSVELGGYTF TGTGCCAGCAGCGTAGAACTGGGTGGCTACACCTTC
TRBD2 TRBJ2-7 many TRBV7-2 CASSLAGLAGSYVQYF TGTGCCAGCAGCTTAGCGGGACTAGCGGGGTCCTACGTGCAGTACTTC
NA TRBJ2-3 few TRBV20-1 CSAREVSADTQYF TGCAGTGCTAGAGAAGTTAGCGCCGATACGCAGTATTTT
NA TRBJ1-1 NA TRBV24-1 CATSDSAPGNTEAFF TGTGCCACCAGTGATTCAGCTCCAGGGAACACTGAAGCTTTCTTT
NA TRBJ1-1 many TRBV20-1 CSVGQNTEAFF TGCAGTGTGGGTCAGAACACTGAAGCTTTCTTT
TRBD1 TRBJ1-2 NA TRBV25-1 CASSDSCYWTGRNLSGGYTF TGTGCCAGCAGTGATAGCTGTTATTGGACAGGGCGAAACTTGTCGGGGGGCTACACCTTC
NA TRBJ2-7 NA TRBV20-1 CSARDLGEQYF TGCAGTGCTAGAGATTTGGGGGAGCAGTACTTC
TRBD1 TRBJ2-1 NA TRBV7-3 CASSLDRESLFF TGTGCCAGCAGCTTGGACAGGGAAAGTTTGTTCTTC
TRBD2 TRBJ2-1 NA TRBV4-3 CASSQDGGRGWNEQFF TGCGCCAGCAGCCAAGACGGCGGGAGAGGCTGGAATGAGCAGTTCTTC
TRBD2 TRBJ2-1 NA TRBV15 CATSTGLINEQFF TGTGCCACCAGCACGGGACTAATAAATGAGCAGTTCTTC
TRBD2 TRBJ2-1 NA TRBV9 CASSGPLSGRDHNEQFF TGTGCCAGCAGCGGACCGTTAAGCGGGAGGGACCACAATGAGCAGTTCTTC
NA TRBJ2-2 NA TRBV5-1 CASSLGGSNTGELFF TGCGCCAGCAGCTTAGGAGGATCGAACACCGGGGAGCTGTTTTTT
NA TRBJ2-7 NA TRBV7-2 CASSLSQGLHEQYF TGTGCCAGCAGCTTATCCCAGGGGCTACACGAGCAGTACTTC
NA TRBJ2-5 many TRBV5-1 CASSLRLPGETQYF TGCGCCAGCAGCTTGAGACTACCGGGAGAGACCCAGTACTTC
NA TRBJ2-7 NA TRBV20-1 CSAVTMGQGYEQYF TGCAGTGCCGTGACCATGGGTCAGGGCTACGAGCAGTACTTC
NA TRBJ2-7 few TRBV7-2 CASSPFTYEQYF TGTGCCAGCAGCCCCTTCACCTACGAGCAGTACTTC
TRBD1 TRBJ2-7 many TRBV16 CASSRSRQGEEQYF TGTGCCAGCAGCCGCTCAAGACAGGGGGAAGAGCAGTACTTC
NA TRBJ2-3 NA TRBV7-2 CASSTWSRSTDTQYF TGTGCCAGCAGTACATGGTCCAGGTCCACAGATACGCAGTATTTT
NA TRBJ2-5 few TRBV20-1 CSARVTGSPLETQYF TGCAGTGCTAGAGTAACAGGGAGCCCGTTGGAGACCCAGTACTTC
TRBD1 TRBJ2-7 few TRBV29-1 CSVEVAGGYEQYF TGCAGCGTTGAAGTGGCAGGGGGCTACGAGCAGTACTTC
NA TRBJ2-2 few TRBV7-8 CASGPKAQGTGELFF TGTGCCAGCGGCCCCAAGGCCCAAGGCACCGGGGAGCTGTTTTTT
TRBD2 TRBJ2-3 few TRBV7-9 CASSLRTSGRAGNTQYF TGTGCCAGCAGCCTCCGGACTAGCGGGAGGGCCGGGAATACGCAGTATTTT
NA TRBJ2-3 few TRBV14 CASSQDRRYGDTQYF TGTGCCAGCAGCCAAGATAGGCGGTACGGGGATACGCAGTATTTT
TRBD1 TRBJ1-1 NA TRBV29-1 CSVSTGVTEAFF TGCAGCGTTTCTACAGGGGTCACTGAAGCTTTCTTT
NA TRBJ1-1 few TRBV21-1 CASSPRWGTEAFF TGTGCCAGCAGTCCCCGGTGGGGCACTGAAGCTTTCTTT
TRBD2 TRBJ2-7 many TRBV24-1 CATSDTTSGSYEQYF TGTGCCACCAGTGATACGACTAGCGGGAGCTACGAGCAGTACTTC
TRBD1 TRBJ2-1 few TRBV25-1 CASTARQGVHNEQFF TGTGCCAGCACCGCTCGGCAGGGGGTACACAATGAGCAGTTCTTC
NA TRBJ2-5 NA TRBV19 CASTPSDSQDRETQYF TGTGCCAGTACCCCATCCGACAGCCAGGATCGAGAGACCCAGTACTTC
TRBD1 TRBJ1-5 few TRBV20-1 CSARVGTVKNQPQHF TGCAGTGCTAGAGTTGGGACAGTGAAAAATCAGCCCCAGCATTTT
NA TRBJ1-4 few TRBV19 CASKEGPPLGEKLFF TGTGCCAGTAAAGAAGGGCCACCCTTAGGGGAAAAACTGTTTTTT
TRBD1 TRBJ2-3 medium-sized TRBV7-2 CASSLRTGTDTQYF TGTGCCAGCAGCCTCCGGACAGGGACAGATACGCAGTATTTT
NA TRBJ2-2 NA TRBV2 CASKADTGELFF TGTGCCAGCAAAGCTGATACCGGGGAGCTGTTTTTT
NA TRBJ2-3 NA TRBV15 CATSREDFTDTQYF TGTGCCACCAGCAGAGAGGACTTCACAGATACGCAGTATTTT
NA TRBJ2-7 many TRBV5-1 CASSTQGSYEQYF TGCGCCAGCAGCACACAGGGTTCCTACGAGCAGTACTTC
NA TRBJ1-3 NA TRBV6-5 CASSSVWPGRDTIYF TGTGCCAGCAGTTCCGTCTGGCCTGGACGAGACACCATATATTTT
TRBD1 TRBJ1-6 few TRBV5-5 CASSTLQGWNSPLHF TGTGCCAGCAGCACCCTACAGGGGTGGAATTCACCCCTCCACTTT
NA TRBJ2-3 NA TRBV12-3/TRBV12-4 CDSSGSTDTQYF TGTGACAGCAGTGGTAGCACAGATACGCAGTATTTT
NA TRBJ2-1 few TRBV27 CASNPGQGASGRSYNEQFF TGTGCCAGCAACCCAGGACAGGGGGCTAGCGGGAGATCCTACAATGAGCAGTTCTTC
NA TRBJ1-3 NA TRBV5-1 CASSPAGVGNTIYF TGCGCCAGCAGCCCGGCGGGGGTCGGAAACACCATATATTTT
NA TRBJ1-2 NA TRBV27 CASSFREGYYGYTF TGTGCCAGCAGTTTTAGGGAGGGGTATTATGGCTACACCTTC
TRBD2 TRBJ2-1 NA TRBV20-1 CSALLAGGGYEQFF TGCAGTGCTTTACTAGCGGGAGGGGGTTATGAGCAGTTCTTC
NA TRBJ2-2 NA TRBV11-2 CASSTEVGASGYQKGAGELFF TGTGCCAGCAGCACCGAGGTTGGGGCTAGCGGTTACCAAAAGGGGGCCGGGGAGCTGTTTTTT
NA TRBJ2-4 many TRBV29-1 CSVDDTLKDIQYF TGCAGCGTTGATGACACGCTCAAAGACATTCAGTACTTC
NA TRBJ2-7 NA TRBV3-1 CASSSGSGQYF TGTGCCAGCAGCTCCGGGTCCGGGCAGTACTTC
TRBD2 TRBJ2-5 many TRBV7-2 CASSLGSGSLRQETQYF TGTGCCAGCAGCTTAGGTAGCGGGAGTCTAAGGCAAGAGACCCAGTACTTC
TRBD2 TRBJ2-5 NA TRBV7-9 CASSSTSGSSETQYF TGTGCCAGCAGCTCGACTAGCGGGAGTAGCGAGACCCAGTACTTC
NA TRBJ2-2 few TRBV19 CASSIKMGGYTGELFF TGTGCCAGTAGTATCAAAATGGGGGGCTACACCGGGGAGCTGTTTTTT
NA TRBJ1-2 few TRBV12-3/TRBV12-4 CASSLQGRYGYTF TGTGCCAGCAGTCTTCAGGGTCGCTATGGCTACACCTTC
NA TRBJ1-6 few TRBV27 CASSFGRAVSPLHF TGTGCCAGCAGTTTTGGCAGGGCGGTTTCACCCCTCCACTTT
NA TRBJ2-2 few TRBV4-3 CASNPRVGPSTGELFF TGCGCCAGCAACCCCAGGGTCGGCCCGTCCACCGGGGAGCTGTTTTTT
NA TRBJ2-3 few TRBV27 CASSSLAGTQYF TGTGCCAGCAGTTCCTTGGCGGGTACGCAGTATTTT
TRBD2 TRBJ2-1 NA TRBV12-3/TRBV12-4 CASSLRTSGSQFF TGTGCCAGCAGTCTCCGGACTAGCGGGAGCCAGTTCTTC
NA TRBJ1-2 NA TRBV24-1 CATSDTGRGYGYTF TGTGCCACCAGTGATACAGGGCGGGGCTATGGCTACACCTTC
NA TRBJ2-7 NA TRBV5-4 CASGGGGDTYEQYF TGTGCCAGCGGGGGGGGCGGGGACACCTACGAGCAGTACTTC
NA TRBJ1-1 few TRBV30 CAWNGARPTEAFF TGTGCCTGGAATGGGGCAAGGCCCACTGAAGCTTTCTTT
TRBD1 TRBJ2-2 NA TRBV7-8 CASSLKRTGTGELFF TGTGCCAGCAGCTTAAAGCGGACAGGGACCGGGGAGCTGTTTTTT
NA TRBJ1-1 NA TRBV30 CAWGPWGLMNTEAFF TGTGCCTGGGGTCCGTGGGGGCTCATGAACACTGAAGCTTTCTTT